Listed below are T cell receptor beta chains from one sample, sequenced in a study of blood T cell repertoires in COVID-19. TCRdb's table, derived via immunoSEQ multiplex PCR, lists solely in-frame clones and lacks some. The table lists approximately 22,000 clones, approximately 83% of them singletons. Sequencing was performed on peripheral blood. The receptors originated from an elderly man with active or convalescent COVID-19. CDR3s include the opening cysteine and the closing phenylalanine or tryptophan. A D gene is named only where the DNA matches it firmly. Not all rows give a size; the values are once, few, many and, for expanded clones, a class.

J gene,V gene,clone size,D gene,CDR3 protein,CDR3 DNA
TRBJ2-7,TRBV6-5,once,TRBD1,CASRRGQGGEQYF,TGTGCCAGCAGACGTGGACAGGGTGGAGAGCAGTACTTC
TRBJ2-7,TRBV29-1,-,-,CSVETAGGGEQYF,TGCAGCGTTGAGACGGCCGGGGGAGGCGAGCAGTACTTC
TRBJ1-1,TRBV2,-,-,CASRSGRGPTEAFF,TGTGCCAGCAGGTCAGGTCGCGGGCCCACTGAAGCTTTCTTT
TRBJ1-3,TRBV4-1,-,-,CASSQDGRGSGNTIYF,TGCGCCAGCAGCCAAGATGGCCGCGGCTCTGGAAACACCATATATTTT
TRBJ2-3,TRBV4-1,-,TRBD1,CASSQDSRRQGFDTQYF,TGCGCCAGCAGCCAAGATTCTAGAAGACAGGGGTTTGATACGCAGTATTTT
TRBJ1-4,TRBV30,-,-,CAWTVGAGPTEKLFF,TGTGCCTGGACCGTAGGGGCAGGTCCGACTGAAAAACTGTTTTTT
TRBJ1-6,TRBV27,-,TRBD1,CGDRVISYNSPLHF,TGTGGGGACAGGGTGATTTCCTATAATTCACCCCTCCACTTT
TRBJ1-2,TRBV18,-,-,CASSLRMETGDGYTF,TGTGCCAGCTCACTTAGGATGGAGACAGGAGACGGCTACACCTTC
TRBJ1-2,TRBV10-3,-,-,CAISALGGGDNYGYTF,TGTGCCATCAGTGCCCTAGGAGGGGGGGATAACTATGGCTACACCTTC
TRBJ2-5,TRBV5-4,once,TRBD1,CASSSQTGTETQYF,TGTGCCAGCAGCTCGCAGACAGGGACGGAGACCCAGTACTTC
TRBJ1-5,TRBV28,-,TRBD1,CASSGTGRGNSNQPQHF,TGTGCCAGCAGTGGGACAGGGCGGGGAAATAGCAATCAGCCCCAGCATTTT
TRBJ2-2,TRBV4-1,-,TRBD2,CASSHGGGASTGELFF,TGCGCCAGCAGCCACGGGGGGGGCGCAAGCACCGGGGAGCTGTTTTTT
TRBJ2-3,TRBV4-2,-,-,CASSRRDGGQDTQYF,TGTGCCAGCAGCCGAAGGGACGGGGGGCAGGATACGCAGTATTTT
TRBJ2-1,TRBV2,-,TRBD2,CASSEGLAAYNEQFF,TGTGCCAGCAGTGAAGGACTAGCGGCCTACAATGAGCAGTTCTTC
TRBJ1-6,TRBV7-6,-,TRBD1,CASSDRLTGVSSYNSPLHF,TGTGCCAGCAGCGACCGGTTAACAGGGGTCAGCTCCTATAATTCACCCCTCCACTTT
TRBJ1-3,TRBV10-3,once,-,CAIRGSRFGREGNTIYF,TGTGCCATCAGAGGATCCCGGTTCGGCAGGGAAGGAAACACCATATATTTT
TRBJ2-3,TRBV18,-,TRBD2,CASSQLAGGRGTDTQYF,TGTGCCAGCTCACAACTAGCGGGGGGCCGGGGCACAGATACGCAGTATTTT
TRBJ1-6,TRBV5-1,-,TRBD1,CASSGGQGASPLHF,TGCGCCAGCAGCGGGGGACAGGGAGCTTCACCCCTCCACTTT
TRBJ2-7,TRBV14,-,TRBD1,CASSRSTGSEQYF,TGTGCCAGCAGCCGCTCGACAGGGTCCGAGCAGTACTTC